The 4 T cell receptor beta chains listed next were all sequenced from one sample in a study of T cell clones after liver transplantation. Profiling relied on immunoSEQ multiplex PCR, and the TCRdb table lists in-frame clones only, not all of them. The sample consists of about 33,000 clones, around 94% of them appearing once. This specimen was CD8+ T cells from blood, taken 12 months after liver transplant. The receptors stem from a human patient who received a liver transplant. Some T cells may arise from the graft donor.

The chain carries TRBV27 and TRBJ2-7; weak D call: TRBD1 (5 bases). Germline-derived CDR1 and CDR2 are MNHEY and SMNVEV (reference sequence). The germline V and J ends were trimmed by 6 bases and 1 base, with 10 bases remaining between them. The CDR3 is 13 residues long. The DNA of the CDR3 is TGTGCCAGCAGCGGGCAGGGTTCCTACGAGCAGTACTTC. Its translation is CASSGQGSYEQYF.

CDR3 nucleotides: TGTGCCAGCAGTCTCGCCGGACAGGGTAACACCTACGAGCAGTACTTC. It yields the protein CASSLAGQGNTYEQYF. The chain has TRBV28 and TRBJ2-7; TRBD1 matches at 8 bases. Germline V gene lookup returns CDR1 MDHEN and CDR2 SYDVKM. The CDR3 runs 16 residues. V lost 5 bases to trimming and J lost 2 bases; unmatched junction nucleotides: 11. The entire variable domain, with the rest obtained from reference TRBV28 and TRBJ2-7, is as follows: DVKVTQSSRYLVKRTGEKVFLECVQDMDHENMFWYRQDPGLGLRLIYFSYDVKMKEKGDIPEGYSVSREKKERFSLILESASTNQTSMYLCASSLAGQGNTYEQYFGPGTRLTVT.

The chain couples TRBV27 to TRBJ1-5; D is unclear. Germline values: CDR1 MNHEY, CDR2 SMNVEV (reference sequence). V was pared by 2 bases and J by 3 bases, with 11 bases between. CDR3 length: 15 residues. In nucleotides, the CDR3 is TGTGCCAGCAGTTTACTTTCCGGGGTCAATCAGCCCCAGCATTTT. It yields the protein CASSLLSGVNQPQHF.

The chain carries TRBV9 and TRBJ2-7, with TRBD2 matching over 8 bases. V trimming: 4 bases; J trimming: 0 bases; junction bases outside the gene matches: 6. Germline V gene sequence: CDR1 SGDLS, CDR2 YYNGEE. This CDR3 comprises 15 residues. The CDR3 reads CASSPDGLASYEQYF. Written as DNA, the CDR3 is TGTGCCAGCAGCCCGGACGGACTAGCCTCCTACGAGCAGTACTTC.